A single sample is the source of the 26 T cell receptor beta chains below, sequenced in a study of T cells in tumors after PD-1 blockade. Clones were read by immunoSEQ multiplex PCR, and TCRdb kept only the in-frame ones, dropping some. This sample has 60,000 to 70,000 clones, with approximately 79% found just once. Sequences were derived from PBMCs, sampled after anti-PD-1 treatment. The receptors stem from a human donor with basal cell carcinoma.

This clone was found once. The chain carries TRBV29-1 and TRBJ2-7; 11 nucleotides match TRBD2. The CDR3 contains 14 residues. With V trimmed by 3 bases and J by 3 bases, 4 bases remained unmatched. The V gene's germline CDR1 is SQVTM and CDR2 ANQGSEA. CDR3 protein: CSVEGTSGGYEQYF. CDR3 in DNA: TGCAGCGTTGAGGGAACTAGCGGGGGCTACGAGCAGTACTTC.

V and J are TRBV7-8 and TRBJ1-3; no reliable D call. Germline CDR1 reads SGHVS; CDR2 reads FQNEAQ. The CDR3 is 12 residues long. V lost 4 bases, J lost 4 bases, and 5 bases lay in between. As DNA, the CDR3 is TGTGCCAGCAGCTCAACAGGAAACACCATATATTTT. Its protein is CASSSTGNTIYF.

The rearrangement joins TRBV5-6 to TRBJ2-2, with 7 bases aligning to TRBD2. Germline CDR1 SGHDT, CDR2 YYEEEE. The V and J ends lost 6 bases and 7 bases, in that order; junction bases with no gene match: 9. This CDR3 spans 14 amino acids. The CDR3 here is CASTSLSGGGELFF. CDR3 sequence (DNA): TGTGCCAGCACAAGCTTATCGGGAGGCGGGGAGCTGTTTTTT.

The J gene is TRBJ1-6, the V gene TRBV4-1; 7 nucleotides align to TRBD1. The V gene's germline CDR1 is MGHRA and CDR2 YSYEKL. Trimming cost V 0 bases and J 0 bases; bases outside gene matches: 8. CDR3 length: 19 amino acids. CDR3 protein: CASSQEYGQVSSYNSPLHF. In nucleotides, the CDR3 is TGCGCCAGCAGCCAAGAATACGGACAGGTCAGCTCCTATAATTCACCCCTCCACTTT.

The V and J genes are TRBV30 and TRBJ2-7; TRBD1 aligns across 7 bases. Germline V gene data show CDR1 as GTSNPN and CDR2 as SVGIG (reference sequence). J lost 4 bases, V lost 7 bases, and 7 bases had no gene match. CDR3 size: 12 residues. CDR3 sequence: CASGQQTYEQYF. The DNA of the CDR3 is TGTGCCTCGGGACAGCAAACTTACGAGCAGTACTTC.

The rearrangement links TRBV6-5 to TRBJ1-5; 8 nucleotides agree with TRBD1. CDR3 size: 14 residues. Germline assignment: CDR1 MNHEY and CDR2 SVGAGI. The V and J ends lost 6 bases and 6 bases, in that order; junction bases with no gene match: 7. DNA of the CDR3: TGTGCCAGCAGGGCGGACAGGGTACTTCAGCCCCAGCATTTT. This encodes CASRADRVLQPQHF.

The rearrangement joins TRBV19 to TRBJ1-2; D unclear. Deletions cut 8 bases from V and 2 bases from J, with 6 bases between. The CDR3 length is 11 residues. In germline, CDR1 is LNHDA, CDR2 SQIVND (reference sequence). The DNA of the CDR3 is TGTGCCAGTCAAAAAAACTATGGCTACACCTTC. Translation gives CASQKNYGYTF.

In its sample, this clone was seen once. CDR3: CASSESGQEQYF. In DNA form, the CDR3 reads TGCGCCAGCAGTGAGTCAGGACAGGAGCAGTACTTC. The chain couples TRBV10-1 to TRBJ2-7, with D possibly TRBD1 on 6 matching bases. CDR3 length: 12 residues. The germline V gene encodes CDR1 WNHNN and CDR2 SYGVQD (reference sequence). Trimming took off 0 bases at V and 7 bases at J, with 7 bases between the two ends.

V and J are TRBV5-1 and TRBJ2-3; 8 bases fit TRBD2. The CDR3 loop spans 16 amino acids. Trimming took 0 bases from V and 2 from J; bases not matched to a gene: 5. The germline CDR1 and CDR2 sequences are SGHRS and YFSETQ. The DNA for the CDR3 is TGCGCCAGCAGCTTGGGATTAGCGGGATCCACAGATACGCAGTATTTT. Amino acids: CASSLGLAGSTDTQYF.

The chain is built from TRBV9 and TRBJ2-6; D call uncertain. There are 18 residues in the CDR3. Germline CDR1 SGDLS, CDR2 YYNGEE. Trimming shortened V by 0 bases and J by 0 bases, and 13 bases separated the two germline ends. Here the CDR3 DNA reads TGTGCCAGCAGCGTAGGGCCGTTCCCGAGCTCTGGGGCCAACGTCCTGACTTTC. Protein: CASSVGPFPSSGANVLTF.

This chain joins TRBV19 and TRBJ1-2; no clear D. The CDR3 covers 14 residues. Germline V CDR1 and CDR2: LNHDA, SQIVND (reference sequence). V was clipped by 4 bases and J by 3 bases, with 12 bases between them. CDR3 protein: CASSTGSGHYGYTF. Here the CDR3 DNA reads TGTGCCAGTAGTACCGGGTCCGGGCACTATGGCTACACCTTC.

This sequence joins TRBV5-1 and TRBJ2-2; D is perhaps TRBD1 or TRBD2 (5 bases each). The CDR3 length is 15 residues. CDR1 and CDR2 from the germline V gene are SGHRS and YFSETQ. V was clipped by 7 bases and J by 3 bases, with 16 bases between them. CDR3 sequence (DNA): TGCGCCAGCGGGGGAGAGGCTTATTACACCGGGGAGCTGTTTTTT. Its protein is CASGGEAYYTGELFF.

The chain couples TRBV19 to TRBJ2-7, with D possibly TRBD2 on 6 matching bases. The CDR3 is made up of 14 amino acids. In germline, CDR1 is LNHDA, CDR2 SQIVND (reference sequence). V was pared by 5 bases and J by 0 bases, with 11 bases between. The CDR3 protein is CASSFGGSSYEQYF. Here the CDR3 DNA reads TGTGCCAGTAGTTTTGGGGGGAGCTCCTACGAGCAGTACTTC.

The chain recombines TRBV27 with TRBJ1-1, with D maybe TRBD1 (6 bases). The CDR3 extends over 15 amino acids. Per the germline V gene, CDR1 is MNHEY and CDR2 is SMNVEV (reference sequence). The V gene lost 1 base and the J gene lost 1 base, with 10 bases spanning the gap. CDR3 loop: CASSLWGAGNTEAFF. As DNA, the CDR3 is TGTGCCAGCAGTTTATGGGGGGCAGGGAACACTGAAGCTTTCTTT.

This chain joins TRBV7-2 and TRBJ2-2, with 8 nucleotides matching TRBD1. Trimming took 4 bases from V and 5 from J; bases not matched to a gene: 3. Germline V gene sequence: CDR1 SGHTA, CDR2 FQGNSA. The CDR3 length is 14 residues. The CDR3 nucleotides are TGTGCCAGCAGCTCAAGACAGGGGACCGGGGAGCTGTTTTTT. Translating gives CASSSRQGTGELFF.

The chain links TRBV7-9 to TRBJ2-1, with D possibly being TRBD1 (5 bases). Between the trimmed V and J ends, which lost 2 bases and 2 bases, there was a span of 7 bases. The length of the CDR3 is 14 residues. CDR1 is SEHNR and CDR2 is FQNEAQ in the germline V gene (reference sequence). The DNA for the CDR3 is TGTGCCAGCAGCTTACAGGGCACCTACAATGAGCAGTTCTTC. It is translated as CASSLQGTYNEQFF.

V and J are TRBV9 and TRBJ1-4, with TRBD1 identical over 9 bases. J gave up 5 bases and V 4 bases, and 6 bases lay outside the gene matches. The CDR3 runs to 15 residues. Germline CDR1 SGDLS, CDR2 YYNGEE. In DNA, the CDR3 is TGTGCCAGCAGCTTCCGGACAGGGGAGAATGAAAAACTGTTTTTT. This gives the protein CASSFRTGENEKLFF.

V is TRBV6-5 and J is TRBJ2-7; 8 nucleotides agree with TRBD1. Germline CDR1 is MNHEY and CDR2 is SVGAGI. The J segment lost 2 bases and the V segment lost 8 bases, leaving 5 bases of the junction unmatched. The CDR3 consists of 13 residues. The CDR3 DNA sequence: TGTGCCAGCCTTGACAGGGGAACCTACGAGCAGTACTTC. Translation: CASLDRGTYEQYF.

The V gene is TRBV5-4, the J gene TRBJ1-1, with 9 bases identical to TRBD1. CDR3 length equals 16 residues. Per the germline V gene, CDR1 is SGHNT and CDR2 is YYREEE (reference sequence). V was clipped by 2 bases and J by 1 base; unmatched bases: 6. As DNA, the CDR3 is TGTGCCAGCAGCTTTCTTTCGACAGGGGGGAACACTGAAGCTTTCTTT. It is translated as CASSFLSTGGNTEAFF.

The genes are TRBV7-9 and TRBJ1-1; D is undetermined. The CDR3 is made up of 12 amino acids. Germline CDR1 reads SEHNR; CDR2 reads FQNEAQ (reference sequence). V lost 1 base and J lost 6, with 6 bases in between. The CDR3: CASSLGGPEAFF. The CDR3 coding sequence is TGTGCCAGCAGCTTAGGCGGCCCTGAAGCTTTCTTT.

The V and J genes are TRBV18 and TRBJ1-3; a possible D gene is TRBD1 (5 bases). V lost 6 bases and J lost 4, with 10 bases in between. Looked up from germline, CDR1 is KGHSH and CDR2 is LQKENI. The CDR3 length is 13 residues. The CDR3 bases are TGTGCCAGCTCGCAGGGTTACGGAAACACCATATATTTT. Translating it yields CASSQGYGNTIYF.

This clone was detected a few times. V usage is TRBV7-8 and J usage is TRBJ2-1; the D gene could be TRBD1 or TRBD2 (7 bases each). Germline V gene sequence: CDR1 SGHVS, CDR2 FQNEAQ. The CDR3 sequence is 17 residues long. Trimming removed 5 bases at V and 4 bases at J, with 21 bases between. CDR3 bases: TGTGCCAGCAGCCCCTCAGGGGGGGGACAGCTTTACAATGAGCAGTTCTTC. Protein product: CASSPSGGGQLYNEQFF.

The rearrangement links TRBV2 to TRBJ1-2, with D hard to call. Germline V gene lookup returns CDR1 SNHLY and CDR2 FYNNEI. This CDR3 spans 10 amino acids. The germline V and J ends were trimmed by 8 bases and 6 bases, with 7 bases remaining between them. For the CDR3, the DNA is TGTGCCAGCCAAGCGGATGGCTACACCTTC. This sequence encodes CASQADGYTF. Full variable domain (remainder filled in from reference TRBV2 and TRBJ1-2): EPEVTQTPSHQVTQMGQEVILRCVPISNHLYFYWYRQILGQKVEFLVSFYNNEISEKSEIFDDQFSVERPDGSNFTLKIRSTKLEDSAMYFCASQADGYTFGSGTRLTVV.

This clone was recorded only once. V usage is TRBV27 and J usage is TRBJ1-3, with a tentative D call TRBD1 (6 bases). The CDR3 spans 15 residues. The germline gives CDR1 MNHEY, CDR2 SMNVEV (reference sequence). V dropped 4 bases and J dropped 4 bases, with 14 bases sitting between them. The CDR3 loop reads CASSSDRSLGNTIYF. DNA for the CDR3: TGTGCCAGCAGTTCGGACAGAAGTCTCGGAAACACCATATATTTT.

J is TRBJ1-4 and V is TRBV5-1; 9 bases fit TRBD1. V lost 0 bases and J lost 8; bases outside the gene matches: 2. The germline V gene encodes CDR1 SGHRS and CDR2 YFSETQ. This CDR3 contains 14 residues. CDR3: CASSLDRGQEKLFF. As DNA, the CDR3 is TGCGCCAGCAGCTTGGACAGGGGGCAAGAAAAACTGTTTTTT.

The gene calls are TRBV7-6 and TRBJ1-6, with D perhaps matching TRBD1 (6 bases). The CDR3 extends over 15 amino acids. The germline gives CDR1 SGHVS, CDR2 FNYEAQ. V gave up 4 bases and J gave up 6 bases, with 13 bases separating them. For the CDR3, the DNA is TGTGCCAGCAGCTGGGGGCAGGGTCTTAATTCACCCCTCCACTTT. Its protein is CASSWGQGLNSPLHF.